This TCR beta chain was observed in a study of cytomegalovirus exposure and HLA in healthy donors. Findings and caveats of the study: Being productive about 87% or about 30% of the time was typical of most TCR beta V segments in an earlier analysis.

This clone occurred a few times. Its specificity is unknown. In the PCR, 60 Vbeta and 13 Jbeta primers were used. Repertoires were generated with immunoSEQ multiplex PCR, while TCRdb's copy carries only in-frame clones and drops some. The sample records about 150,000 clones, 84% being singletons. Losses at the gene ends were 1 base for V and 0 bases for J; bases not matched to a gene: 2. The V gene's germline CDR1 is MNHNS and CDR2 SASEGT. The CDR3 is 15 residues long. The source of this sequence is a boy under 10 years old in good health and CMV-seronegative. The chain combines TRBV6-1 with TRBJ2-7; TRBD2 aligns across 8 bases. Sample: PBMCs. The CDR3 nucleotides are TGTGCCAGCAGTGAAGTAGCGGGGAGCTCCTACGAGCAGTACTTC. Amino acid sequence: CASSEVAGSSYEQYF.